Following are 21 T cell receptor beta chains from one sample sequenced in a study of memory CD4+ T cells and cytomegalovirus serostatus. Measured with immunoSEQ multiplex PCR; TCRdb has only the in-frame clones, and not every one. The repertoire holds some 50,000 clones, with 70% to 80% as singletons. Single viable CD3+CD4+CD8-CD45RO+ cells were sorted as the memory CD4+ T cells. The sequenced material came from memory CD4+ T cells from blood. The receptors were gathered from an adult in good health and CMV-seronegative.

The chain uses TRBV28 and TRBJ2-7, with TRBD2 matching over 8 bases. The V and J ends lost 3 bases and 0 bases, in that order; junction bases with no gene match: 1. The CDR3 extends over 14 amino acids. The germline gives CDR1 MDHEN, CDR2 SYDVKM. The CDR3 loop is CASSFSGTSYEQYF. The CDR3, as DNA: TGTGCCAGCAGTTTTAGCGGGACCTCCTACGAGCAGTACTTC.

The genes are TRBV28 and TRBJ2-5, with a tentative D call TRBD2 (5 bases). This CDR3 has 16 residues. Germline CDR1 reads MDHEN; CDR2 reads SYDVKM. V was pared by 2 bases and J by 5 bases, with 18 bases between. CDR3 sequence (DNA): TGTGCCAGCAGTTTAGGCACTGGCATCGGAGGTGAGACCCAGTACTTC. It is translated as CASSLGTGIGGETQYF.

This clone has just one count. The chain couples TRBV5-6 to TRBJ1-5; 11 positions match TRBD1. CDR1 is SGHDT, CDR2 YYEEEE, per germline. This CDR3 is built from 15 residues. The V segment lost 1 base and the J segment 9 bases; nucleotides outside the gene matches: 6. The CDR3 loop reads CASSLSGQGARPQHF. The CDR3 DNA sequence: TGTGCCAGCAGCTTGAGCGGACAGGGGGCCCGGCCCCAGCATTTT.

The chain recombines TRBV6-1 with TRBJ1-5; 7 nucleotides agree with TRBD1. The CDR3 has 15 residues. The J segment lost 5 bases and the V segment lost 6 bases, leaving 10 bases of the junction unmatched. Germline V gene sequence: CDR1 MNHNS, CDR2 SASEGT. Here the CDR3 DNA reads TGTGCCAGCAGCCGAAGACAGGGTGGCGATCAGCCCCAGCATTTT. Its translation: CASSRRQGGDQPQHF.

The gene calls are TRBV7-3 and TRBJ1-1, with D perhaps TRBD1 (5 bases). Germline-derived CDR1 and CDR2 are SGHTA and FQGTGA. The ends were cut back, 5 bases at V and 7 bases at J, with 14 bases in the middle. The CDR3 spans 13 residues. The CDR3 reads CASSLRTRGEAFF. The CDR3 nucleotides read TGTGCCAGCAGCCTCCGTACGAGGGGTGAAGCTTTCTTT.

The chain couples TRBV19 to TRBJ2-5; 11 nucleotides align to TRBD1. The CDR3 contains 15 residues. V was pared by 3 bases and J by 5 bases, with 5 bases of the junction left unmatched. Germline lookup yields CDR1 LNHDA and CDR2 SQIVND (reference sequence). Written as DNA, the CDR3 is TGTGCCAGTAGTATTGGGACAGGGGGTTCGGAGACCCAGTACTTC. Amino acids: CASSIGTGGSETQYF.

This rearrangement joins TRBV10-3 to TRBJ2-3; D is unresolved. Germline CDR1 ENHRY, CDR2 SYGVKD. V was clipped by 2 bases and J by 3 bases, with 9 bases between them. The CDR3 is made up of 14 amino acids. Here the CDR3 DNA reads TGTGCCATCAGTGAGGGAATAGCAACAGATACGCAGTATTTT. Translation gives CAISEGIATDTQYF.

This clone has only one observation. For the CDR3, the DNA is TGTGCCAGCAGACCCGGGACAGGGGCAGATACGCAGTATTTT. Translating gives CASRPGTGADTQYF. This chain uses TRBV5-4 with TRBJ2-3, with TRBD1 identical over 10 bases. This CDR3 comprises 14 residues. Trimming at V came to 5 bases and at J to 4 bases, leaving 4 bases not matched to a gene. Germline V gene lookup returns CDR1 SGHNT and CDR2 YYREEE (reference sequence). The whole variable domain, remainder taken from reference TRBV5-4 and TRBJ2-3, is ETGVTQSPTHLIKTRGQQVTLRCSSQSGHNTVSWYQQALGQGPQFIFQYYREEENGRGNFPPRFSGLQFPNYSSELNVNALELDDSALYLCASRPGTGADTQYFGPGTRLTVL.

The V and J genes are TRBV28 and TRBJ2-2, with unresolved D. This CDR3 contains 14 residues. CDR1 is MDHEN and CDR2 is SYDVKM in the germline V gene. With 8 bases removed from V and 2 bases from J, the gap between germline ends came to 12 bases. The CDR3 region is CASLGLTNTGELFF. The CDR3 DNA is TGTGCCAGCCTTGGGCTTACCAACACCGGGGAGCTGTTTTTT.

Worth noting for this clone: At one of its ends the junction is not consistent with the germline gene, which may arise from a read error. Here the CDR3 DNA reads TGTGCTAGCAGCTTAGGTATCTCTGCCGATACGCAGTATTTT. This translates into CASSLGISADTQYF. This chain links TRBV7-7 with TRBJ2-3; no definite D call. This CDR3 is built from 14 residues. Germline lookup yields CDR1 SSHAT and CDR2 FNYEAQ (reference sequence).

The CDR3 loop is CASSVRVSGGYQETQYF. The CDR3, as DNA: TGTGCCAGCAGCGTAAGGGTCAGCGGGGGATACCAAGAGACCCAGTACTTC. The chain recombines TRBV9 with TRBJ2-5; 8 positions match TRBD2. The CDR3 is 17 amino acids. Germline CDR1 reads SGDLS; CDR2 reads YYNGEE. Losses at the gene ends were 1 base for V and 0 bases for J; bases not matched to a gene: 8.

The chain recombines TRBV9 with TRBJ2-5; D possibly uses TRBD1 or TRBD2 (5 bases each). Trimming removed 0 bases from V and 5 bases from J, with 14 bases in between. Germline V gene lookup returns CDR1 SGDLS and CDR2 YYNGEE. CDR3 length equals 15 residues. DNA for the CDR3: TGTGCCAGCAGCGTAGATGGGACGATAGGGGAGACCCAGTACTTC. Protein product: CASSVDGTIGETQYF. Variable domain in full (rest from reference TRBV9 and TRBJ2-5): DSGVTQTPKHLITATGQRVTLRCSPRSGDLSVYWYQQSLDQGLQFLIQYYNGEERAKGNILERFSAQQFPDLHSELNLSSLELGDSALYFCASSVDGTIGETQYFGPGTRLLVL.

This chain connects TRBV28 to TRBJ1-4; no reliable D call. The CDR3 contains 13 residues. V lost 4 bases and J lost 8, with 11 bases in between. Germline V gene lookup returns CDR1 MDHEN and CDR2 SYDVKM. CDR3 bases: TGTGCCAGCAGTTCAGATCAAGGGGAAAAACTGTTTTTT. Protein: CASSSDQGEKLFF.

This rearrangement joins TRBV19 to TRBJ1-1; 9 nucleotides agree with TRBD1. There are 17 residues in the CDR3. Germline V gives CDR1 LNHDA, CDR2 SQIVND (reference sequence). With 3 bases clipped from V and 1 base from J, the junction kept 9 bases outside the gene matches. The CDR3 protein is CASSMPGTGSGNTEAFF. The CDR3, as DNA: TGTGCCAGTAGTATGCCCGGGACAGGGAGCGGGAACACTGAAGCTTTCTTT.

The rearrangement links TRBV9 to TRBJ2-3; 10 nucleotides match TRBD2. The CDR3 extends over 15 amino acids. CDR1 is SGDLS, CDR2 YYNGEE, per germline. V was pared by 4 bases and J by 6 bases, with 8 bases of the junction left unmatched. The CDR3 protein is CASSRLAGGGDTQYF. For the CDR3, the DNA is TGTGCCAGCAGCCGATTAGCGGGAGGTGGGGATACGCAGTATTTT.

The chain employs TRBV28 and TRBJ1-2; a possible D gene is TRBD1 (6 bases). The germline V gene has CDR1 MDHEN and CDR2 SYDVKM. V lost 11 bases, J lost 8 bases, and 21 bases lay in between. The CDR3 is 13 residues long. The CDR3 loop reads CALRGAGNSGYTF. In nucleotides, the CDR3 is TGTGCCCTTCGGGGGGCGGGAAATTCCGGCTACACCTTC.

V gene TRBV6-4 combines with J gene TRBJ1-2, with TRBD1 matching over 7 bases. The CDR3 is made up of 15 amino acids. Germline CDR1 reads MRHNA; CDR2 reads SNTAGT. V dropped 2 bases and J dropped 7; count of bases not matched to a gene: 10. CDR3 sequence (DNA): TGTGCCAGCAGTGACGGGGCCAGGGGGACAAGTGGCTACACCTTC. Translating gives CASSDGARGTSGYTF.

The chain combines TRBV28 with TRBJ1-2; D is unresolved. This CDR3 spans 11 amino acids. Germline values: CDR1 MDHEN, CDR2 SYDVKM. This chain's CDR3 is CASGWPGGYTF. CDR3 DNA sequence: TGTGCTTCTGGGTGGCCGGGGGGCTACACCTTC.

The chain uses TRBV2 and TRBJ2-4, with 10 nucleotides matching TRBD1. The CDR3 is made up of 15 amino acids. Germline V CDR1 and CDR2: SNHLY, FYNNEI. The ends lost 3 bases at V and 8 bases at J; junction bases unmatched: 7. The DNA for the CDR3 is TGTGCCAGCAGTGACCGAGGGACAGGGGCGGACATTCAGTACTTC. This encodes CASSDRGTGADIQYF.

This chain's CDR3 is CASSSPDGWTQYF. CDR3 coding DNA: TGTGCCAGCAGTTCCCCGGACGGGTGGACCCAGTACTTC. This chain joins TRBV6-6 and TRBJ2-5; D unresolved. Trimming shortened V by 4 bases and J by 7 bases, and 13 bases separated the two germline ends. Germline assignment: CDR1 MNHNY and CDR2 SVGAGI (reference sequence). The CDR3 loop spans 13 amino acids.

This rearrangement joins TRBV11-2 to TRBJ2-5; 8 nucleotides match TRBD1. The V segment lost 1 base and the J segment 4 bases; nucleotides outside the gene matches: 2. There are 14 residues in the CDR3. The germline V gene has CDR1 SGHAT and CDR2 FQNNGV. CDR3: CASSLGQGSETQYF. CDR3 DNA: TGTGCCAGCAGCTTAGGACAGGGGTCAGAGACCCAGTACTTC.